This TCR beta chain was sequenced for a study of identical twins. TCRdb re-called the 5' RACE reads with MiXCR, one entry per CDR3 protein. The sample records 200,000 to 300,000 distinct CDR3 sequences, over 9.5% being singletons. Trimming removed 5 bases from V and 3 bases from J, with 13 bases in between. This CDR3 contains 15 residues. Germline V gene data show CDR1 as SGHTA and CDR2 as FQGNSA. Many counts were recorded for this clonotype. The same data also contributed to another study, on yellow fever vaccine responses in identical twins.

This chain joins TRBV7-2 and TRBJ2-2; no clear D gene. Sequenced material: memory (CD45RO+) T cells sorted from blood. The origin of this receptor is a woman between 18 and 29 years old in good health. The CDR3 coding sequence is TGTGCCAGCAGCCCTCACCCAGGATACACCGGGGAGCTGTTTTTT. This sequence encodes CASSPHPGYTGELFF.